This T cell receptor beta chain was found in a study of vaccination and CD4 T cells after COVID-19. For the study at large: The authors exposed cells to overlapping spike peptides derived from SARS-CoV-2, HCoV-NL63, HCoV-OC43 and HCoV-229E. General study findings and limits: Spike mono-reactive status applied to 304 of 307 vaccine-specific clones in convalescent patients.

The treatment: roughly 10-day PBMC culture with coronavirus spike peptide pools or control peptides (ViraFEST assay). Both day 3 and day 7 involved replacing half of the medium with fresh IL-2 medium. Germline CDR1 is SGHDN and CDR2 is FVKESK. V shed 1 base and J 9 bases; nucleotides not matched to a gene: 6. The CDR3 is 15 amino acids. As to this clonotype: The antigen is not known.

Scientists ran DNA taken from cultured CD4+ T cells through the Oncomine TCR Beta short-read assay for sequencing. TCRdb used MiXCR to reprocess the PCR reads, holding one entry per CDR3 protein. Of fewer than 10,000 distinct CDR3 sequences listed, about 50% are singletons. This chain joins TRBV14 and TRBJ2-1; 10 positions agree with TRBD1. The sequenced material came from CD4+ T cells from blood, cultured in vitro. The TCR comes from a human donor who had recovered from COVID-19. CDR3 in DNA: TGTGCCAGCAGCCAAGGGACAGGGGGGATAGGTGAGCAGTTCTTC. Residues: CASSQGTGGIGEQFF.